The 3 T cell receptor beta chains listed next were all sequenced from one sample in a study of radiation and T cells in renal cell carcinoma. Documented time point: blood 4 weeks post-SBRT, at nephrectomy. Documented treatment: 15 Gy SBRT to primary tumor, nephrectomy 4 weeks later. TCRdb's copy holds only in-frame clones and misses some; the assay was immunoSEQ multiplex PCR. Of under 100,000 clones in the sample, about 85% were seen once. The sample was blood, taken from a patient whose treatment included radiotherapy and nephrectomy. The receptor set was obtained from a man between 45 and 60 years old with renal cell carcinoma.

This chain connects TRBV5-1 to TRBJ2-1, with 9 bases that match TRBD2. Germline lookup yields CDR1 SGHRS and CDR2 YFSETQ. The CDR3 runs to 15 residues. Trimming cost V 2 bases and J 0 bases; bases outside gene matches: 0. The CDR3 is CASSFSGSSYNEQFF. The CDR3 nucleotides are TGCGCCAGCAGCTTTAGCGGGAGCTCCTACAATGAGCAGTTCTTC.

The chain couples TRBV6-5 to TRBJ2-7; 12 bases align to TRBD1. V lost 5 bases, J lost 6 bases, and 8 bases stayed unmatched. This CDR3 has 15 amino acids. CDR1 MNHEY and CDR2 SVGAGI come from the germline V gene. Written as DNA, the CDR3 is TGTGCCAGCAGTCGGTCGGGACAGGGGGCGTTCGAGCAGTACTTC. Amino acid sequence: CASSRSGQGAFEQYF.

The chain uses TRBV6-1 and TRBJ1-4, with 7 nucleotides matching TRBD1. Germline trimming cut 7 bases from V and 10 bases from J; bases unmatched to any gene: 15. CDR1 is MNHNS and CDR2 is SASEGT in the germline V gene. CDR3 length: 15 amino acids. DNA for the CDR3: TGTGCCAGCATCACCCAGGGGGGGAGTGAAGGAAAACTGTTTTTT. Amino acid sequence: CASITQGGSEGKLFF.